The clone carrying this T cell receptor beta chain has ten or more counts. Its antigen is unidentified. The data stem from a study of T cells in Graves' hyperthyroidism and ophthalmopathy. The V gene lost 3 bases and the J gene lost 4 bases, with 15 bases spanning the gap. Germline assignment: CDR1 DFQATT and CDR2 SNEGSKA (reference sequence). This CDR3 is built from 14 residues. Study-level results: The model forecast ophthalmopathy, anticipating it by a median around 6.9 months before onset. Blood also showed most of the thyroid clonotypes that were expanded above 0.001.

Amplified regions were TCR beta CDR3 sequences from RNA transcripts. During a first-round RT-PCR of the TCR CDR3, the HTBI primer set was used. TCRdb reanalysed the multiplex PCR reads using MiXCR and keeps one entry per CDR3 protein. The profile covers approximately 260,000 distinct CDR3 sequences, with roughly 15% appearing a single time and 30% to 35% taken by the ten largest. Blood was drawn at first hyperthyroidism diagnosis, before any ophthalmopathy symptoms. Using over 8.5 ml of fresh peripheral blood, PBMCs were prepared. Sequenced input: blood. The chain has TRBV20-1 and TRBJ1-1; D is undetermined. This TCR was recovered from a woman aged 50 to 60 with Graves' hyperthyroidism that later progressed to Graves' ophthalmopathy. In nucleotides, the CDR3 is TGCAGTGCTAGTAGAAGGGTTGGGGTCACTGAAGCTTTCTTT. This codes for CSASRRVGVTEAFF.